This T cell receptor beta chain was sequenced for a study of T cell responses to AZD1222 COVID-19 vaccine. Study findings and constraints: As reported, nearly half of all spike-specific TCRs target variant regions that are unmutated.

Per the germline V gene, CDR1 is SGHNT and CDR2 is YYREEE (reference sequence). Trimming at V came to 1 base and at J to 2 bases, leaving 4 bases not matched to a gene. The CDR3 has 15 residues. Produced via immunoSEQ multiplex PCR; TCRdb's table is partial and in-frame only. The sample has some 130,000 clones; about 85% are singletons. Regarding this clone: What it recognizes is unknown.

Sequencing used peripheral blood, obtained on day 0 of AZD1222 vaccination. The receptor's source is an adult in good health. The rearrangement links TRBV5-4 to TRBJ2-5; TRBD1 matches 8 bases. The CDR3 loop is CASSLTTGAQETQYF. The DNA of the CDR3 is TGTGCCAGCAGCTTGACGACAGGGGCTCAAGAGACCCAGTACTTC.